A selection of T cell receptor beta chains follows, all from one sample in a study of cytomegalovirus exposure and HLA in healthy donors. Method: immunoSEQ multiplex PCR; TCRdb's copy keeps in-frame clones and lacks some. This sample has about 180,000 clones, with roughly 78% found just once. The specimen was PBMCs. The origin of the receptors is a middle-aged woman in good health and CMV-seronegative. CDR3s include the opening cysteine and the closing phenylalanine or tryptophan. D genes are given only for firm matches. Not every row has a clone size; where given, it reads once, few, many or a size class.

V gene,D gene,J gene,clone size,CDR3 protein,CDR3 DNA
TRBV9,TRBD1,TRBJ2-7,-,CASSVAGQGGQYF,TGTGCCAGCAGCGTAGCTGGACAGGGAGGGCAGTACTTC
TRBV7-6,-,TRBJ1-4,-,CASKKQGGEKLFF,TGTGCCAGCAAGAAACAGGGCGGAGAAAAACTGTTTTTT
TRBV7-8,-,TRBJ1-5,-,CASSTSQAAGNQPQHF,TGTGCCAGCAGCACGAGTCAGGCAGCTGGCAATCAGCCCCAGCATTTT
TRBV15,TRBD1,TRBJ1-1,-,CATSRLGTGEKAFF,TGTGCCACCAGCAGGTTAGGGACAGGGGAGAAAGCTTTCTTT
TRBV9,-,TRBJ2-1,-,CASSDEGHGGNEQFF,TGTGCCAGCAGCGACGAGGGCCACGGGGGAAATGAGCAGTTCTTC
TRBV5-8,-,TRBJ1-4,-,CASSVGLEGVEKLFF,TGTGCCAGCAGCGTGGGACTCGAAGGGGTGGAAAAACTGTTTTTT
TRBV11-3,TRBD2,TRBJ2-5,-,CASSLDGSGRALTETQYF,TGTGCCAGCAGCTTAGACGGGAGCGGGAGGGCCTTAACGGAGACCCAGTACTTC
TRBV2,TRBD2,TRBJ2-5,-,CASSRLTSGTDQYF,TGTGCCAGCAGTCGGCTCACTAGCGGGACAGACCAGTACTTC
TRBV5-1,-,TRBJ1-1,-,CASSRNTEAFF,TGCGCCAGCAGCCGTAACACTGAAGCTTTCTTT
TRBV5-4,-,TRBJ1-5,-,CASSLGGQDQPQHF,TGTGCCAGCAGCTTGGGGGGCCAGGATCAGCCCCAGCATTTT
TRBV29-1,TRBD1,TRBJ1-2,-,CSVGQGGRGHGYTF,TGCAGCGTAGGACAGGGTGGGAGAGGACATGGCTACACCTTC
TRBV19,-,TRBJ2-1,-,CASSIIRDEQFF,TGTGCCAGTAGTATAATCAGGGATGAGCAGTTCTTC
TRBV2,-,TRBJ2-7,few,CASSGTIVVSYEQYF,TGTGCCAGCAGTGGCACTATTGTGGTTTCCTACGAGCAGTACTTC
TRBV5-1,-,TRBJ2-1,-,CASSSVSGVPEQFF,TGCGCCAGCAGCTCCGTTTCGGGGGTCCCTGAGCAGTTCTTC
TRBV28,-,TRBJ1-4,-,CASSLTGFYEKLFF,TGTGCCAGCAGTTTAACAGGATTCTACGAAAAACTGTTTTTT
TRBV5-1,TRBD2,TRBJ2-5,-,CASSLTGGETQYF,TGCGCCAGCAGCTTGACCGGGGGGGAGACCCAGTACTTC
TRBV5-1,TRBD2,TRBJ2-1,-,CASSLVLAGVPYEQFF,TGCGCCAGCAGCCTTGTTCTAGCGGGGGTTCCCTATGAGCAGTTCTTC
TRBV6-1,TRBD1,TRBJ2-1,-,CASSAWTGPYNEQFF,TGTGCCAGCAGTGCTTGGACAGGGCCCTACAATGAGCAGTTCTTC
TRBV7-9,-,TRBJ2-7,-,CASKSDRRNPYEQYF,TGTGCCAGCAAATCCGACAGACGGAACCCCTACGAGCAGTACTTC
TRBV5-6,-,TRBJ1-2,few,CASSLLAGSYGYTF,TGTGCCAGCAGCTTGCTTGCGGGGAGCTATGGCTACACCTTC
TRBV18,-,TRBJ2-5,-,CASSLRSWETQYF,TGTGCCAGCTCGCTCAGGTCCTGGGAGACCCAGTACTTC
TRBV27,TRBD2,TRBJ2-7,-,CASRPSGGGREQYF,TGTGCCAGCAGGCCTAGCGGGGGGGGGAGAGAGCAGTACTTC
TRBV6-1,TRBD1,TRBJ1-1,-,CASSVLRGPNQGNTEAFF,TGTGCCAGCAGTGTTCTAAGGGGGCCAAACCAGGGGAACACTGAAGCTTTCTTT
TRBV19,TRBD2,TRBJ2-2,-,CASTKVGLAGSANTGELFF,TGTGCCAGTACCAAGGTAGGACTAGCGGGATCCGCGAACACCGGGGAGCTGTTTTTT
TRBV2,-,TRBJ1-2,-,CASSETVGYGYTF,TGTGCCAGCAGTGAGACAGTTGGCTATGGCTACACCTTC
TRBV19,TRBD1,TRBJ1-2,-,CASSMDRGSYGYTF,TGTGCCAGTAGTATGGACAGGGGAAGCTATGGCTACACCTTC
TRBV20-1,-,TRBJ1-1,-,CSAKRYTEAFF,TGCAGTGCAAAGAGGTACACTGAAGCTTTCTTT
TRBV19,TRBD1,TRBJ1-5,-,CATFPGTGWSDQPQHF,TGTGCCACCTTCCCCGGGACAGGGTGGAGCGATCAGCCCCAGCATTTT
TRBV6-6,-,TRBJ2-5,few,CASIGRRQETQYF,TGTGCCAGCATTGGAAGGAGACAAGAGACCCAGTACTTC
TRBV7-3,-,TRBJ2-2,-,CASSLERRELFF,TGTGCCAGCAGCTTAGAGCGTCGGGAGCTGTTTTTT
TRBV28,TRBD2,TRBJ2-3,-,CASSSGGVDTQYF,TGTGCCAGCAGTTCGGGAGGGGTAGATACGCAGTATTTT
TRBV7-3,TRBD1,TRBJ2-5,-,CASSLTGGTGGETQYF,TGTGCCAGCAGCCTCACCGGGGGGACAGGGGGTGAGACCCAGTACTTC
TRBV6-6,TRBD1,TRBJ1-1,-,CASSNPQGTEAFF,TGTGCCAGCAGTAACCCACAGGGGACTGAAGCTTTCTTT
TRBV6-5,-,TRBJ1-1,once,CASSPGGYNTEAFF,TGTGCCAGCAGCCCGGGGGGGTATAACACTGAAGCTTTCTTT
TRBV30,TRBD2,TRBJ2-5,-,CAWSVVLARKTQYF,TGTGCCTGGAGTGTAGTACTAGCGAGGAAGACCCAGTACTTC
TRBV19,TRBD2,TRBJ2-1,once,CASSIRLAGYNEQFF,TGTGCCAGTAGTATCAGACTAGCGGGGTACAATGAGCAGTTCTTC
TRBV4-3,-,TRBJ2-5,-,CASSQDRGVGGGPRETQYF,TGCGCCAGCAGCCAAGATCGAGGGGTGGGGGGAGGCCCCCGAGAGACCCAGTACTTC
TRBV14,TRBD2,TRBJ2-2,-,CASSYRLGLSNTGELFF,TGTGCCAGCAGCTACCGCCTGGGACTATCGAACACCGGGGAGCTGTTTTTT
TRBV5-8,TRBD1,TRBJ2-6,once,CASSPRLQGAGANVLTF,TGTGCCAGCAGTCCTAGGCTACAGGGGGCTGGGGCCAACGTCCTGACTTTC
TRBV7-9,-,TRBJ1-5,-,CASSFEGNRNQPQHF,TGTGCCAGCAGCTTCGAGGGTAATCGCAATCAGCCCCAGCATTTT
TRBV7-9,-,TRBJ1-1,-,CSSSLRVGLGDTEAFF,TGTTCCAGCAGCCTACGGGTGGGGTTAGGGGACACTGAAGCTTTCTTT
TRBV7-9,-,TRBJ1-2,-,CASSPQIEWGGYTF,TGTGCCAGCAGCCCCCAAATTGAGTGGGGCGGCTACACCTTC
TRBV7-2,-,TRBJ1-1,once,CASSPPQGWYTEAFF,TGTGCCAGCAGCCCCCCCCAGGGGTGGTACACTGAAGCTTTCTTT
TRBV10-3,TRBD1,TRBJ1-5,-,CAINGDRQNQPQHF,TGTGCCATCAACGGGGACAGACAGAATCAGCCCCAGCATTTT
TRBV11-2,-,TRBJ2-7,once,CASSLMGLAGYPYEQYF,TGTGCCAGCAGCTTAATGGGTTTGGCGGGATACCCCTACGAGCAGTACTTC
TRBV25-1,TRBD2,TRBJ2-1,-,CASIGLAVNEQFF,TGTGCCAGCATTGGCCTAGCGGTCAATGAGCAGTTCTTC
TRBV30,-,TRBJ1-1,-,CAWSVKPLGQPEAFF,TGTGCCTGGAGCGTAAAACCCCTTGGACAGCCTGAAGCTTTCTTT
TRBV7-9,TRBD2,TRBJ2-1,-,CASSGSGLAVKCEQFF,TGTGCCAGCAGCGGAAGTGGACTAGCGGTTAAGTGTGAGCAGTTCTTC